This TCR beta chain was profiled in a study of T cell responses to AZD1222 COVID-19 vaccine. Study-level results: Targeting of unmutated variant regions was reportedly seen in nearly half of spike-specific TCRs. Two doses of AZD1222 preceded a rise in Spike-specific TCR breadth and depth. Clonal diversity may have been underestimated in mostly white British donors. At baseline, seropositivity was found in only a handful of AZD1222 recipients.

This clone was observed a few times. Antigen unknown. Some clones are missing from TCRdb's copy, which holds only in-frame ones; the method was immunoSEQ multiplex PCR. The profile shows 150,000 to 160,000 clones, around 89% of them singletons. This sequence originates from an adult in good health. Sequencing was performed on peripheral blood, taken on day 0 of AZD1222 vaccination.

The CDR3 region is CASSETGAPGYGYTF. The CDR3 DNA follows: TGTGCCAGCAGCGAAACAGGGGCACCCGGATATGGCTACACCTTC. This chain connects TRBV25-1 to TRBJ1-2; 7 bases agree with TRBD1. This CDR3 contains 15 residues. Germline V gene lookup returns CDR1 MGHDK and CDR2 SYGVNS. The J segment lost 5 bases and the V segment lost 6 bases, leaving 12 bases of the junction unmatched.